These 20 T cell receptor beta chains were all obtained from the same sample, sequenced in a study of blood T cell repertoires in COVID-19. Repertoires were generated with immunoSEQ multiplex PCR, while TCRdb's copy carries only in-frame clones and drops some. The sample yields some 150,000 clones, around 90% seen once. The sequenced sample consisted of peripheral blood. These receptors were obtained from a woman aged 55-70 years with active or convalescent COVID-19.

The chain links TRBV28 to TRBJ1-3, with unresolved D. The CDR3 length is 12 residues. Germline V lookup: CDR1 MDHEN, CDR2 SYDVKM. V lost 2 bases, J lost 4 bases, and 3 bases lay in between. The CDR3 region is CASSLIGNTIYF. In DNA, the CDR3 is TGTGCCAGCAGTTTAATAGGAAACACCATATATTTT.

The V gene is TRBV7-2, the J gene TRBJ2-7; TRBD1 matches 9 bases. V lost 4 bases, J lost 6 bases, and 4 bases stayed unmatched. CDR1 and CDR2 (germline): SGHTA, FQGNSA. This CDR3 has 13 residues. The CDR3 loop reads CASSSQGAGEQYF. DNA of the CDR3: TGTGCCAGCAGCTCACAGGGGGCGGGCGAGCAGTACTTC.

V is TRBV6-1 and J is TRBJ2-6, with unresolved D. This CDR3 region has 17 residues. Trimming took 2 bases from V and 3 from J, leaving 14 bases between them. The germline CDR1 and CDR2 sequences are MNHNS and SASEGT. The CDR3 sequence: CASSEFNFVGGANVLTF. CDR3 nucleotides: TGTGCCAGCAGTGAATTTAATTTCGTCGGTGGGGCCAACGTCCTGACTTTC.

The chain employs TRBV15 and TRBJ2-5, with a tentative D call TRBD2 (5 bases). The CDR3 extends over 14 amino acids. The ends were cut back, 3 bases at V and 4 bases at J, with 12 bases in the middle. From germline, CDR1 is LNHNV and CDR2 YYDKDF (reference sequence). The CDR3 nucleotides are TGTGCCACCAGCAGCAACCTACTAGGAGAGACCCAGTACTTC. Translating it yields CATSSNLLGETQYF.

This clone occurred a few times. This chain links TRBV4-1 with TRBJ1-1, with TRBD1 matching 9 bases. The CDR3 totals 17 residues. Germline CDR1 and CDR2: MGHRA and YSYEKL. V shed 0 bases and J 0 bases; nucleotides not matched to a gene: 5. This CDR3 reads CASSQEQGAVMNTEAFF. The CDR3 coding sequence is TGCGCCAGCAGCCAAGAACAGGGGGCGGTCATGAACACTGAAGCTTTCTTT.

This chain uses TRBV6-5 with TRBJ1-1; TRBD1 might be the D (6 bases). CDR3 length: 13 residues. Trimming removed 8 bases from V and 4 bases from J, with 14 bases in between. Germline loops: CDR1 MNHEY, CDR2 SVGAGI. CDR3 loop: CASAGTGFTEAFF. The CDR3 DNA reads TGTGCCAGCGCCGGAACAGGGTTCACTGAAGCTTTCTTT.

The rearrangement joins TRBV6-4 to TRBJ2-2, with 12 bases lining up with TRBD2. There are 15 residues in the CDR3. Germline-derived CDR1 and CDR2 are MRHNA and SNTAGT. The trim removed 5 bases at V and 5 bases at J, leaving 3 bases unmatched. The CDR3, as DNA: TGTGCCAGCAGTCGACTAGCGGGGGTAACCGGGGAGCTGTTTTTT. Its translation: CASSRLAGVTGELFF.

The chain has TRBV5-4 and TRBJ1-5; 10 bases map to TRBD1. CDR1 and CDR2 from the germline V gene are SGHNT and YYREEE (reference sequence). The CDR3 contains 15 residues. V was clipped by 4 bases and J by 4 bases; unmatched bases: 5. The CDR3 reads CASSPGTGVNQPQHF. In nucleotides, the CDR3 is TGTGCCAGCAGCCCCGGGACAGGGGTAAATCAGCCCCAGCATTTT.

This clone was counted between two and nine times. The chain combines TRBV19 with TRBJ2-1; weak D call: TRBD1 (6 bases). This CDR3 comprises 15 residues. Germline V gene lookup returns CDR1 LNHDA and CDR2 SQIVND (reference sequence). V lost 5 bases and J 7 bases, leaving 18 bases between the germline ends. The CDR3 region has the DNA TGTGCCAGTAGTTTCCCCCCTACAGGGAGAAATGAGCAGTTCTTC. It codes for CASSFPPTGRNEQFF.

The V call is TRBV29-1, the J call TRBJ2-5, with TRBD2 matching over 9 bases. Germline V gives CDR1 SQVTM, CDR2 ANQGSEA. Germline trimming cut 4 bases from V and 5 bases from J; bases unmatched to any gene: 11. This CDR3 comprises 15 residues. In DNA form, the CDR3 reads TGCAGCGTTGGGTCTAGCGGGGTAACTAGGGAGACCCAGTACTTC. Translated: CSVGSSGVTRETQYF.

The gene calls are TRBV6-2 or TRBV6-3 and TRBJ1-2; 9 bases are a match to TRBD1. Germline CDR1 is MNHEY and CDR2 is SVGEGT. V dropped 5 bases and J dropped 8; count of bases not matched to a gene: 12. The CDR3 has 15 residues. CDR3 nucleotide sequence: TGTGCCAGCAGTGATCCGGGACAGGGATTGGGCGGCTACACCTTC. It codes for CASSDPGQGLGGYTF.

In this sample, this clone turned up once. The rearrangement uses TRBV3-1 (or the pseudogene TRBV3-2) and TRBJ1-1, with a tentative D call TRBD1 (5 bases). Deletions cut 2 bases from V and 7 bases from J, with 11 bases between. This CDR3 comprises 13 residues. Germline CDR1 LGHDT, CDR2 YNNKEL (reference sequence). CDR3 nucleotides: TGTGCCAGCAGCCAAACGGACCAGGGTGAAGCTTTCTTT. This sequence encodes CASSQTDQGEAFF.

The CDR3 reads CASSLFSVGETQYF. The CDR3 bases are TGCGCCAGCAGCCTCTTTAGCGTTGGAGAGACCCAGTACTTC. The V gene is TRBV5-1, the J gene TRBJ2-5, with D maybe TRBD2 (5 bases). Germline CDR1 is SGHRS and CDR2 is YFSETQ. The CDR3 is 14 residues long. The V end was cut by 4 bases, the J end by 4 bases, with 14 bases between. Together with reference TRBV5-1 and TRBJ2-5, the CDR3 gives the full variable domain: KAGVTQTPRYLIKTRGQQVTLSCSPISGHRSVSWYQQTPGQGLQFLFEYFSETQRNKGNFPGRFSGRQFSNSRSEMNVSTLELGDSALYLCASSLFSVGETQYFGPGTRLLVL.

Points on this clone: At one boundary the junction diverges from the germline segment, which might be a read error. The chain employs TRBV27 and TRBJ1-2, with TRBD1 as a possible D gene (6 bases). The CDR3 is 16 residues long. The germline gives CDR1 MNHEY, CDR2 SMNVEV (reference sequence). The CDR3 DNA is TGTGCCAGCAGTTTATCGTTCCAGGGGACCAACTCTGGCTACACCTTC. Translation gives CASSLSFQGTNSGYTF.

CDR3 sequence (DNA): TGTGCCAGTAGTATTCCCTCGGACAGGGTTGTGAACACTGAAGCTTTCTTT. Residues: CASSIPSDRVVNTEAFF. The rearrangement uses TRBV19 and TRBJ1-1, with TRBD1 matching over 8 bases. Trimming at V came to 3 bases and at J to 0 bases, leaving 9 bases not matched to a gene. This CDR3 comprises 17 residues. Germline-derived CDR1 and CDR2 are LNHDA and SQIVND (reference sequence). The whole variable domain, remainder taken from reference TRBV19 and TRBJ1-1, is DGGITQSPKYLFRKEGQNVTLSCEQNLNHDAMYWYRQDPGQGLRLIYYSQIVNDFQKGDIAEGYSVSREKKESFPLTVTSAQKNPTAFYLCASSIPSDRVVNTEAFFGQGTRLTVV.

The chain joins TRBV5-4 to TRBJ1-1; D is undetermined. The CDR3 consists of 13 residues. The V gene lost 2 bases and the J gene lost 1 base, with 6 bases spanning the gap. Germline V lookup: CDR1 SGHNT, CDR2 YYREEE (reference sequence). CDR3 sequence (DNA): TGTGCCAGCAGCTTCGCACAGAACACTGAAGCTTTCTTT. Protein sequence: CASSFAQNTEAFF.

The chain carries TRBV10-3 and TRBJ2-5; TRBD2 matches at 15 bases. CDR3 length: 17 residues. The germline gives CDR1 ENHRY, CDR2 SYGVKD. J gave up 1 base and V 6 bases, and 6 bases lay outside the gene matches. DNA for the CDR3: TGTGCCATCAGCCGGACTAGCGGGGGGGCCGGCCAAGAGACCCAGTACTTC. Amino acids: CAISRTSGGAGQETQYF.

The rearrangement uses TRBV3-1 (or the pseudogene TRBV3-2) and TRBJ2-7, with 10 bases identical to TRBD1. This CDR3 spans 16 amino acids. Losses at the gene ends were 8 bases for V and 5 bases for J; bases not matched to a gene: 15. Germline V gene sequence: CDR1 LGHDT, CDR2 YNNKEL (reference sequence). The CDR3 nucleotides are TGTGCCAGCGCGCAAGATTCGGGACAGGGGAAAAACGAGCAGTACTTC. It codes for CASAQDSGQGKNEQYF.

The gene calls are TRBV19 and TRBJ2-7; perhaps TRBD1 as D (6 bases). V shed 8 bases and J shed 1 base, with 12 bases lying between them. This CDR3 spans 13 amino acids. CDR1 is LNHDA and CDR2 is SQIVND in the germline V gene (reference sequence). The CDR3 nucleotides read TGTGCCAGTGTTGGGACACCTTCCTACGAGCAGTACTTC. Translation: CASVGTPSYEQYF.

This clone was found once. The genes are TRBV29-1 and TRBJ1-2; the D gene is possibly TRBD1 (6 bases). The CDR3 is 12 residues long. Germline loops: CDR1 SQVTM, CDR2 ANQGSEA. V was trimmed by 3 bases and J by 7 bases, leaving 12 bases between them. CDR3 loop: CSVDQGWIGYTF. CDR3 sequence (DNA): TGCAGCGTTGATCAGGGGTGGATTGGCTACACCTTC.